This T cell receptor (beta chain) was found in a study of long-term antiretroviral therapy in people with HIV (dated by TCRdb to the early 2020s). As for the study more broadly: The earliest samples were collected approximately a decade before the 2015 WHO recommendation for immediate ART, a period when ART was typically delayed until CD4 counts fell. A retrospective serial study tested whether ART initiation and durable HIV suppression were associated with changes in peripheral blood TRB repertoire composition and diversity. From some 28 adults with confirmed HIV infection, the cohort provided 192 cryopreserved PBMC samples, gathered serially across a mean of roughly 6 years (range 1-12). Among the approximately 30 participants with HIV, eleven to twelve were female. Test extractions of a monoclonal T-cell line alongside fewer than 40 polyclonal samples showed no cross-contamination during QIAcube processing.

Findings and caveats that apply to the study as a whole: Unsorted PBMC were profiled instead of sorted CD4+ and CD8+ T cells because pre-ART samples had limited cell numbers. HIV repertoires had narrower CDR3 length ranges than controls, and the network structure suggested an antigen-experienced repertoire that shifted only slightly toward naive after ART. The samples were dated from about 2004 to 2018, and the ART regimens that were used may be less effective than current ART regimens. ART initiation was associated with a significant increase in TRB diversity, but diversity stayed significantly below transplant donor controls even after long-term ART. Inferences about post-ART repertoire changes were limited because no data were available on ART adherence, viral resistance or therapy changes. Because PBMC availability was limited, only the TCR beta chain was sequenced, with no alpha chain pairing. The repertoire was dominated across all time points by expanded TRB clones identified before ART initiation, although this dominance was seen to fluctuate and to decrease in many PLHIV after ART.

About this clone: This receptor's antigen is unknown. Per-base quality was not reported, and no clone a single base away is much larger than it.

To be included, a participant needed at least one PBMC sample from before ART initiation plus at least two post-ART samples. Every participant with HIV received treatment in the United States of America. Cryopreserved samples of about 0.9-11 million PBMC were thawed and washed before DNA extraction. At the time of the earliest PBMC sample, participants with HIV were aged between roughly 20 and 54 years. Per participant, PBMC samples came from 1-4 timepoints prior to ART initiation and 2-8 timepoints following ART initiation, for a median of 7 samples. For every participant, serial HIV viral load, CD4+ T-cell count, ART history and demographic data were obtained. Genomic DNA was extracted from unsorted PBMC with a Qiagen kit on a QIAcube, processed in batches of 12 samples. Spanning cysteine to phenylalanine, the CDR3 consists of 12 amino acids. Just the 36-base CDR3 DNA is kept, in frame starting at base 1. The germline V gene supplies CDR1 MNHEY and CDR2 SVGAGI. The trim is 7 bases for V and 6 bases for J, with a gap of 12 bases between the germline ends.

The immunoSEQ hsTCRB v3.0 assay was used at survey level resolution for TRB variable region sequencing. The targeted TRB sequencing depth was 40,000-50,000 T-cell genomes per sample. An Illumina MiSeq with a v3 150-cycle kit was used to sequence the pooled TRB libraries. The original methods were these. Repertoire analysis was run in R within a reproducible Nextflow workflow that covered QC, data transformation and analysis. LymphoSeq2, an R package for exploring AIRR-Seq data, was used to implement the custom analyses. Several samples that yielded fewer than 5000 total TRB sequences were excluded, so that approximately 200 HIV repertoires were analyzed. Among the 180 or so HIV repertoires that were kept, 59 were collected before ART initiation and about 130 were collected after ART initiation. Repertoires were downsampled to 5000 TRB nucleotide sequences, with summary statistics averaged over 100 downsampling iterations. TRB sequences were retained for analysis only if CDR3 regions of at least seven amino acids were present. Two measures captured diversity: a Shannon entropy-derived clonality score and the Gini coefficient. In repertoire networks, the top 5000 CDR3 amino acid sequences were linked whenever an edit distance of one separated two sequences. For TRB CDR3 amino acid sequences, GLIPH2 was used to predict antigen specificity groups and MHC restriction. To flag known CMV, EBV, HIV or tissue antigen associations, CDR3 amino acid sequences were matched against VDJdb and McPAS-TCR. Pre-ART, post-ART and control groups were compared with Wilcoxon signed-rank tests and Holm-Bonferroni correction. TCRdb took over this immuneACCESS table, retaining in-frame rearrangements with V and J assigned. Such tables are incomplete; in checked studies, under half of the missing clones stem from an unresolved V gene, and the remainder is unexplained. Clone size and the V and J calls come from that table; the DNA yielded D and trimming. A total of about 21,000 clones appear in this sample, 80% to 85% of them only once. About 3.4% of the sample comes from the top ten.

The chain employs TRBV6-5 and TRBJ1-1; TRBD1 is a weak D gene call, 5 bases matching. The specimen was unsorted PBMCs, collected 1.9 years after starting antiretroviral therapy. The clonotype originates from a woman in her fifties or sixties with HIV. CDR3 loop: CASTGGGPEAFF. The DNA sequence reads TGTGCCAGCACCGGGGGGGGTCCTGAAGCTTTCTTT.